Below, one T cell receptor beta chain is given with its context. Clones were read by immunoSEQ multiplex PCR, and TCRdb kept only the in-frame ones, dropping some. The sample contains 50,000 to 75,000 clones, about 94% of which appear only once. The entry originates in a study of T cell changes during pregnancy in multiple sclerosis. The receptor was isolated from a female donor with multiple sclerosis, enrolled in a pregnancy study. The source material was CD8+ T cells from peripheral blood mononuclear cells, sampled in the third trimester of pregnancy.

DNA for the CDR3: TGCGCCAGCAGGGGGGCGGCCGGAAGCAATCAGCCCCAGCATTTT. The encoded protein is CASRGAAGSNQPQHF. This chain uses TRBV4-1 with TRBJ1-5; D may be TRBD1 (6 bases). The CDR3 sequence is 15 residues long. Trimming left V 6 bases short and J 1 base short, with 13 bases between. Looked up from germline, CDR1 is MGHRA and CDR2 is YSYEKL.